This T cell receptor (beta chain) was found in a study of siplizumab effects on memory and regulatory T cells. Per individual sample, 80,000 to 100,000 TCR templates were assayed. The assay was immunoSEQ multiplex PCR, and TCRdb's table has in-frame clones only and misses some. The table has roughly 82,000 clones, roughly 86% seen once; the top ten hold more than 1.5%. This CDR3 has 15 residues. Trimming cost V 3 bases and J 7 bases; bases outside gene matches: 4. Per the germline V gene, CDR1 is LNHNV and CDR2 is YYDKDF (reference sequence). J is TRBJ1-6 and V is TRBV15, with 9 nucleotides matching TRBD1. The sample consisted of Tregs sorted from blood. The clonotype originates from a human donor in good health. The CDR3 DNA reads TGTGCCACCAGCAGGACGACAGGGGGAAATTCACCCCTCCACTTT. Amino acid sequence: CATSRTTGGNSPLHF.